The 5 T cell receptor beta chains below all came from one sample that was sequenced in a study of preoperative IRX-2 immunotherapy in early breast cancer. Treatment denoted: preoperative locoregional IRX-2 cytokine immunotherapy. Sequenced by immunoSEQ multiplex PCR; TCRdb stores in-frame clones only, minus some. The table has 35,000 to 40,000 clones, roughly four fifths seen once. This sample comprised lymph node tissue, obtained after IRX-2 immunotherapy. The receptors here all came from a human donor with breast cancer.

The chain employs TRBV19 and TRBJ1-1; the D gene is possibly TRBD1 (6 bases). The CDR3 is made up of 14 amino acids. The V gene's germline CDR1 is LNHDA and CDR2 SQIVND (reference sequence). V was cut by 7 bases and J by 1 base, with 13 bases left in between. The CDR3 DNA reads as TGTGCCAGTACCCTGACAGGAGGGAACACTGAAGCTTTCTTT. Protein product: CASTLTGGNTEAFF.

The V call is TRBV7-5, the J call TRBJ1-4; the D call of TRBD1 is as the table states it, not checked on the DNA. TRBV7-5 is recorded as a pseudogene. The CDR3 spans 15 residues. CDR3 bases: TGTGCCAGCAGCTCACAGACAGGGGCTAATGAAAAACTGTTTTTT. This sequence encodes CASSSQTGANEKLFF.

The chain is built from TRBV6-8 and TRBJ2-1, with 7 bases that match TRBD2. CDR1 and CDR2 from the germline V gene are MNHGY and SAAAGT. The junction had 2 bases not matched to a gene; V was cut back by 0 bases and J by 0 bases. CDR3 length: 16 amino acids. The CDR3 DNA follows: TGTGCCAGCAGTTACTCGCGCGGGGGCTCCTACAATGAGCAGTTCTTC. It is translated as CASSYSRGGSYNEQFF.

The chain carries TRBV11-3 and TRBJ1-5; TRBD1 agrees at 9 bases. The germline gives CDR1 SGHNT, CDR2 YENEEA. The junction had 6 bases not matched to a gene; V was cut back by 5 bases and J by 7 bases. The CDR3 consists of 14 residues. The CDR3, as DNA: TGTGCCAGCAGCAATACAGGGGGCCGACAGCCCCAGCATTTT. It encodes CASSNTGGRQPQHF. Full variable domain (outside the CDR3, taken from reference TRBV11-3 and TRBJ1-5): EAGVVQSPRYKIIEKKQPVAFWCNPISGHNTLYWYLQNLGQGPELLIRYENEEAVDDSQLPKDRFSAERLKGVDSTLKIQPAELGDSAVYLCASSNTGGRQPQHFGDGTRLSIL.

The table lists this clone with a count of one. The J gene is TRBJ1-6, the V gene TRBV6-8; D uncertain. This CDR3 has 13 amino acids. Germline CDR1 reads MNHGY; CDR2 reads SAAAGT. Trimming shortened V by 7 bases and J by 6 bases, and 10 bases separated the two germline ends. DNA for the CDR3: TGTGCCAGCACAAGGGAACGTAATTCACCCCTCCACTTT. Its translation is CASTRERNSPLHF.